This T cell receptor beta chain was recovered during a study of cytomegalovirus exposure and HLA in healthy donors. Overall study results and limits: Among the sequence variants, a highly shared cluster was likely an artifact of sequencing.

The PCR used 60 Vbeta and 13 Jbeta primers. Only in-frame clones appear in the TCRdb table, and some are missing; sequencing was by immunoSEQ multiplex PCR. The sample includes 180,000 or so clones, 72% of them seen just once. The CDR3 is 14 residues long. Trimming shortened V by 5 bases and J by 4 bases, and 14 bases separated the two germline ends. Germline assignment: CDR1 SGHNT and CDR2 YENEEA. Concerning this clone: The antigen is not known.

What was sequenced was PBMCs. J is TRBJ1-1 and V is TRBV11-3, with D possibly TRBD1 on 5 matching bases. The clonotype was recovered from a human donor in good health. CDR3 DNA sequence: TGTGCCAGCAGCCCGGGACGCGGGATCACTGAAGCTTTCTTT. Protein: CASSPGRGITEAFF.